The 9 T cell receptor beta chains reported below all come from one sample, sequenced in a study of regulatory T cells in long-lasting Graves disease. HTBI primers from iRepertoire and Arm-PCR of CDR3 regions yielded the TCR beta libraries. Using its own MiXCR run on the multiplex PCR reads, TCRdb lists one record per CDR3 protein. The table has about 540,000 distinct CDR3 sequences, approximately 13% seen once. As for time point: newly diagnosed GD, antithyroid drugs for less than 3 months. Scientists built the TCR library using RNA that was extracted from PBMCs. This sample also belongs to another study, concerning T cells in Graves' hyperthyroidism and ophthalmopathy.

The sequencing here drew on peripheral blood mononuclear cells (PBMCs), taken at new diagnosis, from a patient treated with antithyroid drugs. These TCRs come from a man younger than 45 with Graves disease.

This clonotype was detected ten times or more. The gene calls are TRBV7-2 and TRBJ2-1; D could derive from TRBD1 or TRBD2 (5 bases each). V was pared by 5 bases and J by 4 bases, with 15 bases between. CDR3 length equals 15 residues. CDR1 and CDR2 from the germline V gene are SGHTA and FQGNSA. In DNA form, the CDR3 reads TGTGCCAGCAGCCCGGGGCCTGACATTTACAATGAGCAGTTCTTC. Translated: CASSPGPDIYNEQFF.

This clonotype was observed many times. The J gene is TRBJ2-5, the V gene TRBV5-8, with D possibly TRBD1 on 6 matching bases. The CDR3 length is 16 residues. From germline, CDR1 is SGHTS and CDR2 YDEGEE. Deletions cut 0 bases from V and 3 bases from J, with 15 bases between. In DNA form, the CDR3 reads TGTGCCAGCAGCTTGGGGCAGCAGGGGTCGAAAGAGACCCAGTACTTC. Translating gives CASSLGQQGSKETQYF. The variable domain in full, with the rest retrieved from reference TRBV5-8 and TRBJ2-5, is EAGVTQSPTHLIKTRGQQATLRCSPISGHTSVYWYQQALGLGLQFLLWYDEGEERNRGNFPPRFSGRQFPNYSSELNVNALELEDSALYLCASSLGQQGSKETQYFGPGTRLLVL.

This chain connects TRBV13 to TRBJ2-7; 8 bases fit TRBD2. Trimming cost V 7 bases and J 5 bases; bases outside gene matches: 7. CDR3 size: 13 residues. Germline V gives CDR1 PRHDT, CDR2 FYEKMQ (reference sequence). CDR3 sequence (DNA): TGTGCCAGCACCTCCGGACTAGCCCACGAGCAGTACTTC. Translating gives CASTSGLAHEQYF.

This clonotype was counted between two and nine times. This chain joins TRBV13 and TRBJ1-6; 11 bases map to TRBD1. The V segment lost 5 bases and the J segment 5 bases; nucleotides outside the gene matches: 5. Germline values: CDR1 PRHDT, CDR2 FYEKMQ (reference sequence). The CDR3 is made up of 16 amino acids. The chain's CDR3 is CASSPRDRGDNSPLHF. CDR3 sequence (DNA): TGTGCCAGCAGCCCACGGGACAGGGGGGATAATTCACCCCTCCACTTT.

This clonotype appeared many times. The CDR3 protein is CASSGGFGHQPQHF. The CDR3 nucleotides are TGTGCCAGCTCGGGGGGCTTCGGGCATCAGCCCCAGCATTTT. V is TRBV18 and J is TRBJ1-5; possible D gene TRBD1, 6 bases. CDR3 length: 14 amino acids. Trimming removed 6 bases from V and 5 bases from J, with 14 bases in between. The germline gives CDR1 KGHSH, CDR2 LQKENI.

This clonotype was seen a handful of times. V and J are TRBV9 and TRBJ2-3; D is perhaps TRBD2 (7 bases). The germline CDR1 and CDR2 sequences are SGDLS and YYNGEE. V was clipped by 3 bases and J by 3 bases, with 14 bases between them. This CDR3 spans 15 amino acids. The CDR3 reads CASSGHREGTDTQYF. CDR3 coding DNA: TGTGCCAGCAGCGGTCACAGGGAGGGGACAGATACGCAGTATTTT.

This clonotype occurred a few times. V is TRBV7-2 and J is TRBJ2-3; possible D gene TRBD2, 5 bases. CDR1 SGHTA and CDR2 FQGNSA come from the germline V gene. V was pared by 3 bases and J by 0 bases, with 34 bases between. CDR3 length: 23 amino acids. The CDR3 DNA follows: TGTGCCAGCAGCTTTGAGGCAGGCCCAATAACTAGTAGCATTACCTCTAGCACAGATACGCAGTATTTT. Translating gives CASSFEAGPITSSITSSTDTQYF.

V is TRBV24-1 and J is TRBJ2-5; possibly TRBD2 for D (6 bases). The germline CDR1 and CDR2 sequences are KGHDR and SFDVKD. The CDR3 contains 13 residues. The ends were cut back, 9 bases at V and 0 bases at J, with 10 bases in the middle. CDR3 DNA: TGTGCCACCCTAGGAGGGGACCAAGAGACCCAGTACTTC. This codes for CATLGGDQETQYF.

This clonotype was detected many times. This sequence joins TRBV29-1 and TRBJ2-7, with TRBD1 matching over 7 bases. Germline V gene data show CDR1 as SQVTM and CDR2 as ANQGSEA. The CDR3 is 13 amino acids. V dropped 1 base and J dropped 2; count of bases not matched to a gene: 2. CDR3: CSVEAGQTYEQYF. The CDR3 nucleotides read TGCAGCGTTGAAGCGGGACAGACCTACGAGCAGTACTTC.